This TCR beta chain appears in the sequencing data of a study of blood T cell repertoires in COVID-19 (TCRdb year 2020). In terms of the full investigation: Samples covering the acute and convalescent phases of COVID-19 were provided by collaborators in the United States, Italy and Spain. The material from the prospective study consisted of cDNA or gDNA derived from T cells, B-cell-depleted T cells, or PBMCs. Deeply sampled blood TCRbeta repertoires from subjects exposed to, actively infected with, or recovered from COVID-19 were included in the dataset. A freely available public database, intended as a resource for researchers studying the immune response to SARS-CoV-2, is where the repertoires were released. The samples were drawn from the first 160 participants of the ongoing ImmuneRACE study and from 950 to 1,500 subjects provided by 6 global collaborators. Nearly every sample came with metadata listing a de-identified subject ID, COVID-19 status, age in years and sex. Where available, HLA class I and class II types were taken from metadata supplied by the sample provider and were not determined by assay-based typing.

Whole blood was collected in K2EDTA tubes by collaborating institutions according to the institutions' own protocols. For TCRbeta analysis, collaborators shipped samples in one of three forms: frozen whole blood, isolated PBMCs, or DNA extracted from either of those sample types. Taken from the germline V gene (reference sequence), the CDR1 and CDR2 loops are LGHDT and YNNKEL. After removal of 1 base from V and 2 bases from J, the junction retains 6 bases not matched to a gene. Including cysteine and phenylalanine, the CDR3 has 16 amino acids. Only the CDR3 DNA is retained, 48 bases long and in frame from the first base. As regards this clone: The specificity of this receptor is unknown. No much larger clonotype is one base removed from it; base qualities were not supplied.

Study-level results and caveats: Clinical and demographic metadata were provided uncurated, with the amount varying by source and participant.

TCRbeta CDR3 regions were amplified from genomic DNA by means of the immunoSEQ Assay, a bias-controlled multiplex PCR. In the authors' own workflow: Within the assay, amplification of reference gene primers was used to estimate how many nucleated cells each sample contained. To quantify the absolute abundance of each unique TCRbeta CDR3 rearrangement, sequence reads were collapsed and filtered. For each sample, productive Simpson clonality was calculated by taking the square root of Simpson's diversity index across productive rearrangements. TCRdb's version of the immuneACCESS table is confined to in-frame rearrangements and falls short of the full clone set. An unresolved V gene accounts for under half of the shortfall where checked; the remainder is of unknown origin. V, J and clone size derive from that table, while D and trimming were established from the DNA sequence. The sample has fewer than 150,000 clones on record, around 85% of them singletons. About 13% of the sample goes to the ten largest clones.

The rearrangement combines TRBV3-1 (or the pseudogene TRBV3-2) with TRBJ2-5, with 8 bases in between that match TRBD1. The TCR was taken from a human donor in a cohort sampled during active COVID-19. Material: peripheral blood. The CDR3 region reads CASSQAGTGDQETQYF. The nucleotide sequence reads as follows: TGTGCCAGCAGCCAAGCCGGGACAGGTGATCAAGAGACCCAGTACTTC.